The T cell receptor beta chain described here comes from a study of a mutant IDH1 vaccine in newly diagnosed glioma. Regarding this clone: The antigen is undetermined.

The junction had 4 bases not matched to a gene; V was cut back by 3 bases and J by 1 base. CDR1 MDHEN and CDR2 SYDVKM come from the germline V gene. This CDR3 comprises 16 residues. Profiled with immunoSEQ multiplex PCR; TCRdb holds only in-frame clones, not every one. This sample carries roughly 30,000 clones, approximately 78% of them seen once, and the ten largest clones take approximately 10%. General study findings and limits: Overall, 90% to 95% of patients had vaccine-induced immune responses.

Time point noted: week 35, safety follow-up. Every single dose of the vaccine, 300 ug of mutant IDH1 20-mer peptide, came with topical imiquimod. The V call is TRBV28, the J call TRBJ2-4; 9 bases fit TRBD1. The source was PBMCs, collected from a glioma patient whose treatment included an IDH1 peptide vaccine. The clonotype comes from a middle-aged woman with glioma. Written as DNA, the CDR3 is TGTGCCAGCAGTTTCCCGACAGGGGGGGCCAAAAACATTCAGTACTTC. It translates to CASSFPTGGAKNIQYF.